The clone carrying this T cell receptor (beta chain) was found a few times. The data belong to a study of T-cell reconstitution after alpha-beta-depleted transplantation in children. V lost 3 bases and J 2 bases, leaving 17 bases between the germline ends. The CDR3 sequence is 17 residues long. Per the germline V gene, CDR1 is LGHNA and CDR2 is YNFKEQ. For TCRbeta, the library was prepared with unique molecular identifiers. MiXCR was run by TCRdb on the PCR reads, yielding one entry per CDR3 protein. The sample records about 500,000 distinct CDR3 sequences, about 33% being singletons. The sample was PBMCs from the stem cell graft donor, taken from the stem cell graft. The chain couples TRBV4-2 to TRBJ1-5; D is possibly TRBD1 (6 bases). The receptor was isolated from a human donor who donated a stem cell graft to a child with aplastic anemia. CDR3 sequence: CASSHVIQGRGNQPQHF. The CDR3 DNA is TGTGCCAGCAGCCATGTAATACAGGGAAGAGGCAATCAGCCCCAGCATTTT.